The clone carrying this TCR beta chain was observed a single time. What it recognizes is unknown. The sample is drawn from a study of T cell responses to AZD1222 COVID-19 vaccine. Generated by immunoSEQ multiplex PCR, the TCRdb table keeps only in-frame clones and is missing some. The sample includes approximately 140,000 clones, about 91% of them seen just once. The CDR3 sequence is 16 residues long. V was trimmed by 3 bases and J by 0 bases, leaving 11 bases between them. CDR1 and CDR2 (germline): LNHDA, SQIVND (reference sequence). Study results and caveats: Donor demographics were predominantly white British with a female majority; clonal diversity may be underestimated.

J is TRBJ2-2 and V is TRBV19; D is unclear. The TCR was taken from an adult in good health. This sample comprised peripheral blood, obtained on day 0 of AZD1222 vaccination. The CDR3 DNA reads TGTGCCAGTAGTATGGTGAGCGCTCCGAACACCGGGGAGCTGTTTTTT. As protein: CASSMVSAPNTGELFF.